This T cell receptor beta chain came from a study of Ad26.COV2.S vaccination and SARS-CoV-2 variants. On the study more broadly: Recipients of Ad26.COV2.S got it intramuscularly, once or twice 56 days apart.

Study-wide points: Analytic work on TCR breadth and depth might have understated the full extent of total T cell responses.

On this clone: What it recognizes is unknown.

Indicated treatment: 15 to 20 received Ad26.COV2.S at low or high dose, single or two shots; several received placebo; per-sample allocation not given. Vaccine and placebo recipients were sampled on day 63 after the first injection. Data came from immunoSEQ multiplex PCR; TCRdb stores just in-frame clones and leaves some out. The data hold roughly 390,000 clones, with roughly nine tenths observed a single time. The ends lost 8 bases at V and 3 bases at J; junction bases unmatched: 5. Looked up from germline, CDR1 is KGHSH and CDR2 is LQKENI. The CDR3 spans 14 residues. The chain joins TRBV18 to TRBJ1-3, with TRBD1 identical over 9 bases. The TCR sequence derives from a person aged 18 to 59 who received the Ad26.COV2.S COVID-19 vaccine or a placebo. Sequenced material: peripheral blood, taken in a trial of Ad26.COV2.S vaccine versus placebo. The CDR3 is CASHRTGDGNTIYF. CDR3 DNA sequence: TGTGCCAGCCATCGGACAGGGGATGGAAACACCATATATTTT.